The 27 T cell receptor beta chains reported below all come from one sample, sequenced in a study of shared clonotypes between healthy human individuals. The assay was immunoSEQ multiplex PCR, and TCRdb's table has in-frame clones only and misses some. This table holds about 1 million clones, 60% to 80% found once. Sequenced sample: memory CD4+ T cells sorted from blood. Described subset: CD45RA-negative fraction. Receptors originate from a young man in good health.

This chain joins TRBV14 and TRBJ2-5; 11 positions match TRBD2. This CDR3 region has 16 residues. Trimming at V came to 1 base and at J to 2 bases, leaving 3 bases not matched to a gene. The germline V gene encodes CDR1 SGHDN and CDR2 FVKESK. Here the CDR3 DNA reads TGTGCCAGCAGCCAAGTTAGCGGGGGGGGACAAGAGACCCAGTACTTC. Translation gives CASSQVSGGGQETQYF.

The table lists this clone with many counts. CDR3 DNA: TGCGCCAGCAGCCAAGATCCCACAGGTCCGCTCCTCCACTTT. Protein sequence: CASSQDPTGPLLHF. The rearrangement uses TRBV4-3 and TRBJ1-6; tentative D call: TRBD1 (5 bases). The V end lost 0 bases, the J end lost 15 bases, and 15 bases lay between the germline ends. The V gene's germline CDR1 is LGHNA and CDR2 YSLEER. This CDR3 has 14 residues.

This clone appeared once. The CDR3 nucleotides read TGTGCCAGCAGCTTGGTAGGGGGAGTGGGGTACGAGCAGTACTTC. Translated: CASSLVGGVGYEQYF. The V and J genes are TRBV5-6 and TRBJ2-7; D may be TRBD1 (6 bases). CDR3 length: 15 amino acids. Between the trimmed V and J ends, which lost 0 bases and 4 bases, there was a span of 14 bases. Looked up from germline, CDR1 is SGHDT and CDR2 is YYEEEE.

V and J are TRBV5-6 and TRBJ2-6; 7 bases agree with TRBD1. This CDR3 is built from 17 residues. Germline V CDR1 and CDR2: SGHDT, YYEEEE. Unmatched junction bases numbered 7, after V lost 4 bases and J lost 0 bases. CDR3 DNA: TGTGCCAGCAGCCGTAGGGACAGCCTCTCTGGGGCCAACGTCCTGACTTTC. It translates to CASSRRDSLSGANVLTF.

The table lists this clone with a few counts. This CDR3 is CASSLDTRSEAFF. The CDR3 region has the DNA TGTGCCAGCAGCTTGGACACCCGGTCTGAAGCTTTCTTT. J is TRBJ1-1 and V is TRBV5-6; D is unclear. Germline V CDR1 and CDR2: SGHDT, YYEEEE. V was trimmed by 0 bases and J by 6 bases, leaving 9 bases between them. There are 13 residues in the CDR3.

The table lists this clone with a count of one. V is TRBV5-1 and J is TRBJ2-7; D is perhaps TRBD1 or TRBD2 (5 bases each). Trimming cost V 3 bases and J 2 bases, with 12 bases left between them. This CDR3 comprises 14 residues. Germline-derived CDR1 and CDR2 are SGHRS and YFSETQ. The CDR3 sequence: CASSSGPPPYEQYF. CDR3 DNA: TGCGCCAGCAGCTCGGGACCCCCGCCCTACGAGCAGTACTTC.

This clone has only a few counts. J is TRBJ1-3 and V is TRBV5-1, with D unresolved. This CDR3 region has 16 residues. Germline assignment: CDR1 SGHRS and CDR2 YFSETQ. V was shortened by 4 bases and J by 0 bases, with 14 bases between the two germline ends. CDR3 in amino acids: CASSQDDPSSGNTIYF. The DNA of the CDR3 is TGCGCCAGCAGCCAGGACGACCCATCCTCTGGAAACACCATATATTTT.

The rearrangement joins TRBV30 to TRBJ1-5, with D hard to call. CDR3 length: 13 residues. Germline values: CDR1 GTSNPN, CDR2 SVGIG (reference sequence). Trimming stripped 1 base from V and 0 bases from J, with 4 bases between. The CDR3 loop reads CAWSENSNQPQHF. CDR3 bases: TGTGCCTGGAGTGAGAATAGCAATCAGCCCCAGCATTTT.

V usage is TRBV18 and J usage is TRBJ2-7, with 12 bases fitting TRBD2. The V gene's germline CDR1 is KGHSH and CDR2 LQKENI. Trimming cost V 3 bases and J 6 bases; bases outside gene matches: 3. The CDR3 has 14 residues. The CDR3 here is CASSPTSGSSEQYF. The CDR3 DNA reads as TGTGCCAGCTCACCGACTAGCGGGAGTAGCGAGCAGTACTTC.

V and J are TRBV7-2 and TRBJ2-7, with 7 nucleotides matching TRBD2. CDR3 length: 14 residues. Trimming at V came to 6 bases and at J to 2 bases, leaving 7 bases not matched to a gene. Per the germline V gene, CDR1 is SGHTA and CDR2 is FQGNSA. This CDR3 reads CASSLSAGAYEQYF. The CDR3 coding sequence is TGTGCCAGCAGTCTGTCGGCGGGAGCCTACGAGCAGTACTTC.

This clone was observed a single time. The genes are TRBV5-1 and TRBJ2-3; D gene uncertain. V was pared by 0 bases and J by 6 bases, with 11 bases between. Germline V gives CDR1 SGHRS, CDR2 YFSETQ. The CDR3 totals 14 residues. The CDR3 sequence is CASSLVAAVDTQYF. The CDR3 region has the DNA TGCGCCAGCAGCTTGGTGGCAGCTGTCGATACGCAGTATTTT.

This clone has just a few counts. A far bigger clonotype differs at one base, so this is likely a read error. Other DNA sequences from this sample encode an identical CDR3 as well. The rearrangement links TRBV19 to TRBJ1-1; 10 bases agree with TRBD1. Germline values: CDR1 LNHDA, CDR2 SQIVND (reference sequence). Germline trimming cut 4 bases from V and 1 base from J; bases unmatched to any gene: 0. The CDR3 sequence is 14 residues long. Here the CDR3 DNA reads TGTGCCAGTAGTAGGACAGGGGGGAACACTGAAGCTTTCTTT. Translated: CASSRTGGNTEAFF.

CDR3 DNA: TGCGCCAGCAGATCAGACAGATATGGCTACACCTTC. As protein: CASRSDRYGYTF. The chain uses TRBV5-1 and TRBJ1-2; TRBD1 might be the D (5 bases). Germline V gene lookup returns CDR1 SGHRS and CDR2 YFSETQ. V was clipped by 5 bases and J by 5 bases, with 10 bases between them. The CDR3 spans 12 residues.

Only a few counts were recorded for this clone. This CDR3 is also generated by other DNA sequences in the sample. This chain joins TRBV10-3 and TRBJ1-1; 8 bases match TRBD1. Germline trimming cut 4 bases from V and 5 bases from J; bases unmatched to any gene: 9. CDR1 ENHRY and CDR2 SYGVKD come from the germline V gene. The CDR3 totals 15 residues. DNA for the CDR3: TGTGCCATCAGTGCCCCGCAGGGGGCCAGAACTGAAGCTTTCTTT. Translation gives CAISAPQGARTEAFF.

Worth noting for this clone: Other nucleotide sequences in the sample specify the same CDR3. The V call is TRBV18, the J call TRBJ2-7; D may correspond to TRBD1 or TRBD2 (5 bases each). The CDR3 extends over 13 amino acids. In germline, CDR1 is KGHSH, CDR2 LQKENI. With 2 bases removed from V and 0 bases from J, the gap between germline ends came to 5 bases. The chain's CDR3 is CASSPGGSYEQYF. DNA for the CDR3: TGTGCCAGCTCACCAGGGGGCTCCTACGAGCAGTACTTC.

This chain links TRBV10-3 with TRBJ2-1, with D tentatively TRBD1 (7 bases). V lost 10 bases and J lost 5, with 18 bases in between. The CDR3 length is 14 residues. Germline-derived CDR1 and CDR2 are ENHRY and SYGVKD. The CDR3 sequence is CATRGWTTNNEQFF. CDR3 sequence (DNA): TGTGCCACCAGGGGGTGGACTACCAACAATGAGCAGTTCTTC.

The CDR3: CASSPRGQGEHEQYF. The CDR3 nucleotides are TGTGCCAGCTCCCCCAGGGGACAGGGAGAGCACGAGCAGTACTTC. The gene calls are TRBV18 and TRBJ2-7, with 9 bases identical to TRBD1. Trimming took 6 bases from V and 5 from J; bases not matched to a gene: 11. Per the germline V gene, CDR1 is KGHSH and CDR2 is LQKENI. The CDR3 spans 15 residues.

J is TRBJ2-1 and V is TRBV7-8; D not resolved. Trimming pared 5 bases from V and 6 bases from J, leaving 5 bases between. The CDR3 runs to 11 residues. The germline V gene has CDR1 SGHVS and CDR2 FQNEAQ. CDR3 sequence: CASSKSNEQFF. Here the CDR3 DNA reads TGTGCCAGCAGCAAGAGCAATGAGCAGTTCTTC.

The gene calls are TRBV2 and TRBJ1-2; D might be TRBD1 (5 bases). The CDR3 is made up of 13 amino acids. CDR1 is SNHLY and CDR2 is FYNNEI in the germline V gene. Trimming pared 6 bases from V and 4 bases from J, leaving 12 bases between. As DNA, the CDR3 is TGTGCCAGCAGCGCCGACAGCATCTATGGCTACACCTTC. Its translation: CASSADSIYGYTF.

The genes are TRBV29-1 and TRBJ2-7; the match to TRBD2 covers 11 bases. Unmatched junction bases numbered 2, after V lost 3 bases and J lost 7 bases. Per germline, CDR1 SQVTM and CDR2 ANQGSEA. This CDR3 spans 12 amino acids. The CDR3 DNA reads as TGCAGCGTTGACCCTAGCGGGGGGGAGCAGTACTTC. Translating it yields CSVDPSGGEQYF.

The rearrangement uses TRBV7-2 and TRBJ2-7; no definite D call. V was clipped by 5 bases and J by 3 bases, with 14 bases between them. Germline values: CDR1 SGHTA, CDR2 FQGNSA. This CDR3 spans 14 amino acids. Here the CDR3 reads CASSLPSEVYEQYF. Here the CDR3 DNA reads TGTGCCAGCAGCCTACCGAGCGAAGTCTACGAGCAGTACTTC.

On this clone itself: A junction boundary mismatches the germline segment, possibly from a read error. The chain joins TRBV7-7 to TRBJ2-2, with D unresolved. Looked up from germline, CDR1 is SSHAT and CDR2 is FNYEAQ (reference sequence). The CDR3 has 16 residues. The CDR3: CASSFGPPTNTGELFF. For the CDR3, the DNA is TGTGCTAGCAGCTTCGGCCCCCCCACCAACACCGGGGAGCTGTTTTTT.

The rearrangement joins TRBV30 to TRBJ1-1; no definite D call. This CDR3 is built from 13 residues. Germline lookup yields CDR1 GTSNPN and CDR2 SVGIG (reference sequence). The ends were cut back, 4 bases at V and 2 bases at J, with 11 bases in the middle. The CDR3 DNA follows: TGTGCCTGGAACAAGGGAGGTAACACTGAAGCTTTCTTT. Translation gives CAWNKGGNTEAFF. The entire variable domain, with the rest obtained from reference TRBV30 and TRBJ1-1, is as follows: SQTIHQWPATLVQPVGSPLSLECTVEGTSNPNLYWYRQAAGRGLQLLFYSVGIGQISSEVPQNLSASRPQDRQFILSSKKLLLSDSGFYLCAWNKGGNTEAFFGQGTRLTVV.

The chain carries TRBV4-1 and TRBJ2-1; 7 nucleotides match TRBD2. From germline, CDR1 is MGHRA and CDR2 YSYEKL. The CDR3 has 16 amino acids. The J segment lost 1 base and the V segment lost 1 base, leaving 4 bases of the junction unmatched. Here the CDR3 reads CASSQALAQSYNEQFF. The CDR3 coding sequence is TGCGCCAGCAGCCAAGCACTAGCGCAATCCTACAATGAGCAGTTCTTC.

The gene calls are TRBV11-2 and TRBJ2-7, with no clear D. V was shortened by 0 bases and J by 6 bases, with 9 bases between the two germline ends. The CDR3 contains 13 residues. Per the germline V gene, CDR1 is SGHAT and CDR2 is FQNNGV. CDR3 in amino acids: CASSLEGVGEQYF. The DNA of the CDR3 is TGTGCCAGCAGCTTAGAGGGTGTCGGCGAGCAGTACTTC.

This clone was seen once. The chain links TRBV27 to TRBJ2-5; no clear D gene. CDR3 length: 13 residues. Germline assignment: CDR1 MNHEY and CDR2 SMNVEV (reference sequence). V lost 6 bases and J lost 7, with 15 bases in between. This CDR3 is CASRDTGRVTQYF. CDR3 in DNA: TGTGCCAGCAGAGACACGGGTCGCGTGACCCAGTACTTC.

This clone has a single count. The chain employs TRBV7-9 and TRBJ1-2; D is possibly TRBD1 (5 bases). CDR1 SEHNR and CDR2 FQNEAQ come from the germline V gene (reference sequence). CDR3 length: 15 residues. V lost 5 bases and J 5 bases, leaving 18 bases between the germline ends. The chain's CDR3 is CASSPGTADFYGYTF. CDR3 nucleotide sequence: TGTGCCAGCAGCCCCGGGACGGCAGACTTTTATGGCTACACCTTC.